This TCR beta chain was recorded in a study of T cell responses to AZD1222 COVID-19 vaccine. Study-wide results and limits: Repertoires were obtained only post-peak T cell response. AZD1222 recipients seropositive at baseline numbered only six. Among spike-specific TCRs, nearly half reportedly target unmutated variant regions. There were mostly white British donors and more females than males, and clonal diversity was possibly underestimated.

A note on this clone: Its antigen is undetermined.

From germline, CDR1 is SNHLY and CDR2 FYNNEI. This CDR3 spans 13 amino acids. Trimming removed 9 bases at V and 7 bases at J, with 13 bases between. Sequencing was performed with immunoSEQ multiplex PCR; in TCRdb, only in-frame clones are kept and a portion is missing. This table has 150,000 to 200,000 clones, around nine tenths appearing once. The sequencing here drew on peripheral blood, taken 28 days after the second dose of the MenACWY control vaccine. J is TRBJ1-6 and V is TRBV2; D unresolved. The sequence came from an adult who received the MenACWY meningococcal vaccine as a control. CDR3 amino acids: CASCRDGNSPLHF. The CDR3 DNA is TGTGCCAGTTGTCGAGACGGCAATTCACCCCTCCACTTT.